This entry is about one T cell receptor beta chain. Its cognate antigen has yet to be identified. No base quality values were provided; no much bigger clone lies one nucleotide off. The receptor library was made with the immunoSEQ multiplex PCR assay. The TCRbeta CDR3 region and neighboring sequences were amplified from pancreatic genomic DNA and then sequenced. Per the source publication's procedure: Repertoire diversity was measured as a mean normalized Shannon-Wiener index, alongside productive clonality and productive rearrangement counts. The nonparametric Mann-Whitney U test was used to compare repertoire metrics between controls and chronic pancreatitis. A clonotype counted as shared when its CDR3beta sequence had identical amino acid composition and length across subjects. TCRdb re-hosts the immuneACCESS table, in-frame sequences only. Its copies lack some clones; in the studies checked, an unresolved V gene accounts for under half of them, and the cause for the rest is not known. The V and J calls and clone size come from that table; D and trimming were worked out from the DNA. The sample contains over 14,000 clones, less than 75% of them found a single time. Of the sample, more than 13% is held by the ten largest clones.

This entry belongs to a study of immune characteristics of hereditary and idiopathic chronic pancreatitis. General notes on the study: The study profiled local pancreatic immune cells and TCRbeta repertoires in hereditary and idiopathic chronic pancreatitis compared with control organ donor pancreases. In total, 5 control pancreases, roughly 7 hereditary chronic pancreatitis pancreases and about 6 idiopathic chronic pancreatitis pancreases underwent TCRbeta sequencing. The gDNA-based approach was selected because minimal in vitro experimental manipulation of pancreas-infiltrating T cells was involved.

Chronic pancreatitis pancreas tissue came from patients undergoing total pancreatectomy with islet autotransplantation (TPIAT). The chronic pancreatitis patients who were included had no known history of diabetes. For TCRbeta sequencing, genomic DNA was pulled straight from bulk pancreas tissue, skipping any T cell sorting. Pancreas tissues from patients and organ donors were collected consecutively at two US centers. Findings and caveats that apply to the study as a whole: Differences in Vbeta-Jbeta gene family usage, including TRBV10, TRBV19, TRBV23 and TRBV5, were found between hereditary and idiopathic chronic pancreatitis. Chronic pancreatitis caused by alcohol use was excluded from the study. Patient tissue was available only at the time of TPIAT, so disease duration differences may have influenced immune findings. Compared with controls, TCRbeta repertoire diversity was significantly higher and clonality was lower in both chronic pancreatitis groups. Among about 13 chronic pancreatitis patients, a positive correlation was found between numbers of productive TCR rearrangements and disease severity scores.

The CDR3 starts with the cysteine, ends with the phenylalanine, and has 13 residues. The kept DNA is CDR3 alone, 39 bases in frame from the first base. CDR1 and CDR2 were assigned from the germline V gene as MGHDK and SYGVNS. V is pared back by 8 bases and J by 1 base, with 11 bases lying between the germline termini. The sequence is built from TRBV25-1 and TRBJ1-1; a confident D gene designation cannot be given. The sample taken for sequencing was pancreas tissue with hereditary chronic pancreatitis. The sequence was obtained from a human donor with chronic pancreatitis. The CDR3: CASLNSQNTEAFF. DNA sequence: TGTGCCAGCTTGAACAGCCAGAACACTGAAGCTTTCTTT. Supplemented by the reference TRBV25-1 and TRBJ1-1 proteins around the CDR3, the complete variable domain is EADIYQTPRYLVIGTGKKITLECSQTMGHDKMYWYQQDPGMELHLIHYSYGVNSTEKGDLSSESTVSRIRTEHFPLTLESARPSHTSQYLCASLNSQNTEAFFGQGTRLTVV.